This T cell receptor (beta chain) originates from a study of T cell changes during pregnancy in multiple sclerosis (dated by TCRdb to between 2017 and 2020). Some background on the complete study: The study examined how the T cell repertoire changed over the course of pregnancy in women with multiple sclerosis.

The method was the immunoSEQ multiplex PCR assay. Entries here come from immuneACCESS through TCRdb and include only in-frame sequences with V and J called. Some clones fail to appear in such tables; in the studies checked, an unresolved V gene covers under half of the shortfall, and the cause of the remainder is unknown. The sample table lists about 39,000 clones, 70% to 90% of them with a count of one. Together, the top ten hold roughly 4% of the sample. Spanning cysteine to phenylalanine, the CDR3 consists of 15 amino acids. Only the CDR3 DNA stays, 45 bases, in frame from base 1. From the germline V gene (reference sequence), CDR1 is LNHNV and CDR2 is YYDKDF. Germline trimming: 4 bases from V, 3 bases from J; junction bases outside gene matches: 9. To note about this clone: The specificity of this receptor is unknown. Base qualities are not at hand, and no much larger clone is one base apart.

The receptor chain draws on TRBV15 and TRBJ2-7, and 7 junction bases match TRBD1. This clonotype was obtained from a female donor with multiple sclerosis, enrolled in a pregnancy study. The sample was CD8+ T cells from peripheral blood mononuclear cells, taken in the first trimester of pregnancy. The CDR3 in this case is CATSIGRGQSYEQYF. The sequenced DNA: TGTGCCACCAGCATAGGTAGGGGACAGAGCTACGAGCAGTACTTC.